This TCR beta chain emerged from a study of shared clonotypes between healthy human individuals. Study-level background: Each donor contributed plates that comprised three CD4 naive, three CD4 memory, two CD8 naive and one CD8 memory. General observations from the study: Sequencing depth was a factor that was expected to affect clonotype sharing among donors. Sampling covered nothing but blood. Tissue TCR repertoires likely differ from those found in blood.

Several immunoSEQ plates received, in even portions, the genomic DNA of each subset. The assay was immunoSEQ multiplex PCR, and TCRdb's table has in-frame clones only and misses some. The sample shows about 1 million clones, roughly 75% of them seen only once. Concerning this clone itself: The target antigen is unknown.

The length of the CDR3 is 13 residues. With 3 bases removed from V and 8 bases from J, the gap between germline ends came to 11 bases. From germline, CDR1 is SGHNT and CDR2 YENEEA. This receptor was obtained from a man aged 18-30 years in good health. What was sequenced was memory CD4+ T cells sorted from blood. Stated subset: CD45RA-negative fraction. This chain uses TRBV11-3 with TRBJ2-1; D is perhaps TRBD2 (5 bases). CDR3 sequence reads: CASSFGNWDEQFF. In DNA, the CDR3 is TGTGCCAGCAGCTTCGGGAATTGGGATGAGCAGTTCTTC.